The clone carrying this T cell receptor (beta chain) has just one count. Antigen: not known. The data derive from a study of shared clonotypes between healthy human individuals. Findings of the study overall: Generally, naive subsets came out with larger estimated richness than memory subsets. Clonotype sharing among donors, it was expected, would be affected by sequencing depth.

CD4+ cells underwent separation, giving CD45RA+ naive and CD45RA-negative memory subsets. Data came from immunoSEQ multiplex PCR; TCRdb stores just in-frame clones and leaves some out. This sample has 190,000 or so clones, with approximately 60% found just once. The sequencing sample was made of memory CD4+ T cells sorted from blood. Subset denoted: CD45RA-negative fraction. This receptor was taken from a young man in good health.

The CDR3 DNA follows: TGTGCCAGCAGCAAATCCGGGACGGACTCCTACGAGCAGTACTTC. Residues: CASSKSGTDSYEQYF. V gene TRBV7-9 combines with J gene TRBJ2-7; D may correspond to TRBD1 or TRBD2 (5 bases each). The CDR3 is 15 residues long. Trimming removed 5 bases from V and 0 bases from J, with 14 bases in between. Germline lookup yields CDR1 SEHNR and CDR2 FQNEAQ (reference sequence). The whole variable domain, remainder taken from reference TRBV7-9 and TRBJ2-7, is DTGVSQNPRHKITKRGQNVTFRCDPISEHNRLYWYRQTLGQGPEFLTYFQNEAQLEKSRLLSDRFSAERPKGSFSTLEIQRTEQGDSAMYLCASSKSGTDSYEQYFGPGTRLTVT.